These 25 T cell receptor beta chains came from one sample sequenced in a study of cytotoxic CD8 clonotypes in ibrutinib-treated CLL. This table comes from immunoSEQ multiplex PCR, and its TCRdb copy is limited to in-frame clones, with some not included. The sample lists some 200,000 clones; about four fifths were seen once. Sequences were derived from PBMCs, sampled after 12 months of ibrutinib treatment. Receptors were obtained from a human donor with chronic lymphocytic leukemia.

J is TRBJ1-2 and V is TRBV6-6; 8 bases are shared with TRBD1. Germline V gives CDR1 MNHNY, CDR2 SVGAGI (reference sequence). The ends lost 6 bases at V and 7 bases at J; junction bases unmatched: 4. This CDR3 spans 12 amino acids. CDR3 nucleotide sequence: TGTGCCAGCAGGACAGGGGTGGGTGGCTACACCTTC. This gives the protein CASRTGVGGYTF.

The V call is TRBV7-9, the J call TRBJ2-1; 8 bases fit TRBD2. Germline V lookup: CDR1 SEHNR, CDR2 FQNEAQ (reference sequence). The CDR3 is 13 residues long. The V gene end was trimmed by 3 bases and the J gene end by 12 bases; junction bases not matched to a gene: 7. As DNA, the CDR3 is TGTGCCAGCAGCTTGGGCGGGAGGTTGGTGCAGTTCTTC. Its translation: CASSLGGRLVQFF.

This chain uses TRBV7-9 with TRBJ2-5; weak D call: TRBD2 (6 bases). Germline-derived CDR1 and CDR2 are SEHNR and FQNEAQ (reference sequence). The CDR3 spans 14 residues. Trimming shortened V by 5 bases and J by 4 bases, and 14 bases separated the two germline ends. CDR3: CASSRLDVGETQYF. CDR3 DNA: TGTGCCAGCAGCAGACTAGACGTAGGAGAGACCCAGTACTTC.

This clone was observed many times. The chain joins TRBV25-1 to TRBJ1-2; TRBD1 is a possible D gene (5 bases). The V gene's germline CDR1 is MGHDK and CDR2 SYGVNS. Trimming pared 5 bases from V and 0 bases from J, leaving 10 bases between. This CDR3 has 14 amino acids. In DNA, the CDR3 is TGTGCCAGCAGTCCCGCGACAGCTAACTATGGCTACACCTTC. Its protein is CASSPATANYGYTF.

The J gene is TRBJ2-5, the V gene TRBV10-1; 7 bases agree with TRBD1. The length of the CDR3 is 15 residues. Germline values: CDR1 WNHNN, CDR2 SYGVQD (reference sequence). J was trimmed by 1 base and V by 0 bases; bases with no gene match: 2. The CDR3 region is CASSESGTAQETQYF. CDR3 DNA sequence: TGCGCCAGCAGTGAGTCGGGGACAGCCCAAGAGACCCAGTACTTC.

The chain employs TRBV4-2 and TRBJ1-5; 7 nucleotides match TRBD1. Trimming took 1 base from V and 6 from J; bases not matched to a gene: 9. The CDR3 has 16 amino acids. The germline CDR1 and CDR2 sequences are LGHNA and YNFKEQ. The chain's CDR3 is CASSQVTGTHSQPQHF. Here the CDR3 DNA reads TGTGCCAGCAGCCAAGTGACAGGGACGCACAGTCAGCCCCAGCATTTT.

A remark on this clone: The same CDR3 arises from other DNA sequences in this sample as well. The CDR3 DNA sequence: TGTGCCAGCAAGGACAGTCCGAACACCGGGGAGCTGTTTTTT. Its translation: CASKDSPNTGELFF. The chain is built from TRBV27 and TRBJ2-2, with a tentative D call TRBD1 (6 bases). The CDR3 has 14 residues. Trimming removed 7 bases from V and 0 bases from J, with 9 bases in between. Germline CDR1 MNHEY, CDR2 SMNVEV (reference sequence).

The J gene is TRBJ1-2, the V gene TRBV27; D is perhaps TRBD1 (6 bases). V was trimmed by 6 bases and J by 6 bases, leaving 17 bases between them. The germline V gene has CDR1 MNHEY and CDR2 SMNVEV (reference sequence). There are 14 residues in the CDR3. CDR3 bases: TGTGCCAGCAGGCCTACAGGGAAGGGAGATGGCTACACCTTC. This translates into CASRPTGKGDGYTF.

The chain combines TRBV6-4 with TRBJ2-1; the D call may be TRBD1 or TRBD2 (5 bases each). The CDR3 totals 16 residues. V lost 5 bases and J 7 bases, leaving 21 bases between the germline ends. In germline, CDR1 is MRHNA, CDR2 SNTAGT. CDR3 nucleotide sequence: TGTGCCAGCAGTCGAACTAGGGGTTCCCCAGGAAATGAGCAGTTCTTC. It specifies CASSRTRGSPGNEQFF.

The rearrangement uses TRBV28 and TRBJ2-1, with unresolved D. Trimming cost V 3 bases and J 6 bases, with 9 bases left between them. Per the germline V gene, CDR1 is MDHEN and CDR2 is SYDVKM. The CDR3 consists of 13 residues. DNA of the CDR3: TGTGCCAGCAGTTTGCGGATTGGCAATGAGCAGTTCTTC. This encodes CASSLRIGNEQFF.

The rearrangement joins TRBV7-8 to TRBJ2-3; 10 bases align to TRBD2. Germline values: CDR1 SGHVS, CDR2 FQNEAQ. V shed 2 bases, J shed 4 bases, and the junction held 3 bases outside the gene matches. This CDR3 has 15 amino acids. For the CDR3, the DNA is TGTGCCAGCAGCTTACTTAGCGGGGGGCCAGATACGCAGTATTTT. It encodes CASSLLSGGPDTQYF.

There are a few counts of this clone. The genes are TRBV10-3 and TRBJ2-3, with TRBD1 identical over 8 bases. Germline V gene sequence: CDR1 ENHRY, CDR2 SYGVKD. This CDR3 region has 15 residues. The V segment lost 6 bases and the J segment 3 bases; nucleotides outside the gene matches: 8. CDR3 loop: CAISGRTGTTDTQYF. For the CDR3, the DNA is TGTGCCATCAGCGGTAGGACAGGGACGACAGATACGCAGTATTTT.

The chain employs TRBV6-6 and TRBJ1-1; possible D gene TRBD1, 5 bases. V lost 10 bases and J 5 bases, leaving 17 bases between the germline ends. The CDR3 is made up of 13 amino acids. The germline V gene encodes CDR1 MNHNY and CDR2 SVGAGI (reference sequence). CDR3 coding DNA: TGTGCCACGGAGGTAGGGGCAGGGACTGAAGCTTTCTTT. Protein sequence: CATEVGAGTEAFF.

This clone was found once. The gene calls are TRBV5-1 and TRBJ2-6; D not resolved. The CDR3 contains 16 residues. Trimming shortened V by 1 base and J by 1 base, and 9 bases separated the two germline ends. Germline V gene sequence: CDR1 SGHRS, CDR2 YFSETQ. CDR3 DNA: TGCGCCAGCAGCTTGCCATCTCTGTCTGGGGCCAACGTCCTGACTTTC. Encoded protein: CASSLPSLSGANVLTF. Full variable domain (remainder filled in from reference TRBV5-1 and TRBJ2-6): KAGVTQTPRYLIKTRGQQVTLSCSPISGHRSVSWYQQTPGQGLQFLFEYFSETQRNKGNFPGRFSGRQFSNSRSEMNVSTLELGDSALYLCASSLPSLSGANVLTFGAGSRLTVL.

Only a few counts were recorded for this clone. V gene TRBV7-9 combines with J gene TRBJ1-6, with D tentatively TRBD1 (5 bases). Trimming pared 5 bases from V and 15 bases from J, leaving 17 bases between. Per germline, CDR1 SEHNR and CDR2 FQNEAQ (reference sequence). This CDR3 has 13 amino acids. The CDR3 here is CASSPFDRIDLHF. The CDR3 DNA sequence: TGTGCCAGCAGCCCCTTCGACAGAATTGACCTCCACTTT.

This sequence joins TRBV15 and TRBJ1-1; D is uncertain. Trimming left V 0 bases short and J 7 bases short, with 9 bases between. The CDR3 consists of 13 residues. CDR1 and CDR2 (germline): LNHNV, YYDKDF (reference sequence). Here the CDR3 reads CATSRDSGYEAFF. The CDR3 DNA follows: TGTGCCACCAGCAGAGATTCGGGTTATGAAGCTTTCTTT. Together with reference TRBV15 and TRBJ1-1, the CDR3 gives the full variable domain: DAMVIQNPRYQVTQFGKPVTLSCSQTLNHNVMYWYQQKSSQAPKLLFHYYDKDFNNEADTPDNFQSRRPNTSFCFLDIRSPGLGDTAMYLCATSRDSGYEAFFGQGTRLTVV.

CDR3 amino acids: CASSVLAGDEQYF. The DNA of the CDR3 is TGCGCCAGCAGCGTACTAGCGGGCGACGAGCAGTACTTC. The chain carries TRBV5-1 and TRBJ2-7, with 9 bases aligning to TRBD2. Germline loops: CDR1 SGHRS, CDR2 YFSETQ. This CDR3 region has 13 residues. V was pared by 4 bases and J by 5 bases, with 4 bases of the junction left unmatched. The whole variable domain, remainder taken from reference TRBV5-1 and TRBJ2-7, is KAGVTQTPRYLIKTRGQQVTLSCSPISGHRSVSWYQQTPGQGLQFLFEYFSETQRNKGNFPGRFSGRQFSNSRSEMNVSTLELGDSALYLCASSVLAGDEQYFGPGTRLTVT.

On this clone itself: The same CDR3 arises from other DNA sequences in this sample as well. The chain has TRBV9 and TRBJ1-2; D is ambiguous. V was cut by 2 bases and J by 4 bases, with 12 bases left in between. Germline-derived CDR1 and CDR2 are SGDLS and YYNGEE. This CDR3 is built from 14 residues. The CDR3 spells CASSVDPEGYGYTF. CDR3 nucleotide sequence: TGTGCCAGCAGCGTTGATCCGGAGGGCTATGGCTACACCTTC.

This clone occurred a few times. The chain has TRBV5-4 and TRBJ2-5; TRBD1 is a possible D gene (6 bases). The V and J ends lost 4 bases and 3 bases respectively, with 10 bases between them. Germline V lookup: CDR1 SGHNT, CDR2 YYREEE (reference sequence). The CDR3 contains 13 residues. The CDR3 protein is CASSINREETQYF. DNA of the CDR3: TGTGCCAGCAGCATAAACAGGGAAGAGACCCAGTACTTC.

The chain recombines TRBV14 with TRBJ2-1, with TRBD2 matching 10 bases. The trim removed 4 bases at V and 4 bases at J, leaving 7 bases unmatched. The CDR3 is 16 residues long. Germline CDR1 is SGHDN and CDR2 is FVKESK. The CDR3 sequence is CASSPLAGQEYNEQFF. CDR3 bases: TGTGCCAGCAGCCCACTAGCGGGACAGGAGTACAATGAGCAGTTCTTC.

The chain combines TRBV27 with TRBJ1-4; D not certain. Trimming pared 0 bases from V and 7 bases from J, leaving 9 bases between. Germline CDR1 is MNHEY and CDR2 is SMNVEV (reference sequence). This CDR3 region has 14 residues. The CDR3 reads CASSLSWQIEKLFF. The CDR3, as DNA: TGTGCCAGCAGTTTATCGTGGCAGATTGAAAAACTGTTTTTT.

This clone was picked up one time. The chain recombines TRBV27 with TRBJ1-5, with D tentatively TRBD1 (6 bases). Trimming shortened V by 2 bases and J by 0 bases, and 20 bases separated the two germline ends. The CDR3 has 19 amino acids. Germline values: CDR1 MNHEY, CDR2 SMNVEV (reference sequence). CDR3 sequence (DNA): TGTGCCAGCAGTTTACGGGGGCCTGGTTACCGAGATAGCAATCAGCCCCAGCATTTT. Protein sequence: CASSLRGPGYRDSNQPQHF.

For this clone: Additional DNA sequences in this sample encode the identical CDR3. J is TRBJ1-5 and V is TRBV10-3; D not resolved. V dropped 6 bases and J dropped 0 bases, with 6 bases sitting between them. This CDR3 spans 13 amino acids. Germline CDR1 is ENHRY and CDR2 is SYGVKD. The CDR3 protein is CAIRGDSNQPQHF. DNA for the CDR3: TGTGCCATCAGGGGAGATAGCAATCAGCCCCAGCATTTT.

The chain carries TRBV30 and TRBJ1-6; D not resolved. The germline V and J ends were trimmed by 1 base and 6 bases, with 13 bases remaining between them. Germline values: CDR1 GTSNPN, CDR2 SVGIG (reference sequence). This CDR3 has 15 residues. The CDR3 DNA reads as TGTGCCTGGAGTGCCTTCCTCGGACTTAATTCACCCCTCCACTTT. This sequence encodes CAWSAFLGLNSPLHF.

This chain links TRBV18 with TRBJ1-2, with 8 bases identical to TRBD1. The CDR3 totals 13 residues. Losses at the gene ends were 2 bases for V and 6 bases for J; bases not matched to a gene: 2. Per germline, CDR1 KGHSH and CDR2 LQKENI. CDR3 nucleotide sequence: TGTGCCAGCTCACCAAACAGGGGGGATGGCTACACCTTC. Its translation is CASSPNRGDGYTF.